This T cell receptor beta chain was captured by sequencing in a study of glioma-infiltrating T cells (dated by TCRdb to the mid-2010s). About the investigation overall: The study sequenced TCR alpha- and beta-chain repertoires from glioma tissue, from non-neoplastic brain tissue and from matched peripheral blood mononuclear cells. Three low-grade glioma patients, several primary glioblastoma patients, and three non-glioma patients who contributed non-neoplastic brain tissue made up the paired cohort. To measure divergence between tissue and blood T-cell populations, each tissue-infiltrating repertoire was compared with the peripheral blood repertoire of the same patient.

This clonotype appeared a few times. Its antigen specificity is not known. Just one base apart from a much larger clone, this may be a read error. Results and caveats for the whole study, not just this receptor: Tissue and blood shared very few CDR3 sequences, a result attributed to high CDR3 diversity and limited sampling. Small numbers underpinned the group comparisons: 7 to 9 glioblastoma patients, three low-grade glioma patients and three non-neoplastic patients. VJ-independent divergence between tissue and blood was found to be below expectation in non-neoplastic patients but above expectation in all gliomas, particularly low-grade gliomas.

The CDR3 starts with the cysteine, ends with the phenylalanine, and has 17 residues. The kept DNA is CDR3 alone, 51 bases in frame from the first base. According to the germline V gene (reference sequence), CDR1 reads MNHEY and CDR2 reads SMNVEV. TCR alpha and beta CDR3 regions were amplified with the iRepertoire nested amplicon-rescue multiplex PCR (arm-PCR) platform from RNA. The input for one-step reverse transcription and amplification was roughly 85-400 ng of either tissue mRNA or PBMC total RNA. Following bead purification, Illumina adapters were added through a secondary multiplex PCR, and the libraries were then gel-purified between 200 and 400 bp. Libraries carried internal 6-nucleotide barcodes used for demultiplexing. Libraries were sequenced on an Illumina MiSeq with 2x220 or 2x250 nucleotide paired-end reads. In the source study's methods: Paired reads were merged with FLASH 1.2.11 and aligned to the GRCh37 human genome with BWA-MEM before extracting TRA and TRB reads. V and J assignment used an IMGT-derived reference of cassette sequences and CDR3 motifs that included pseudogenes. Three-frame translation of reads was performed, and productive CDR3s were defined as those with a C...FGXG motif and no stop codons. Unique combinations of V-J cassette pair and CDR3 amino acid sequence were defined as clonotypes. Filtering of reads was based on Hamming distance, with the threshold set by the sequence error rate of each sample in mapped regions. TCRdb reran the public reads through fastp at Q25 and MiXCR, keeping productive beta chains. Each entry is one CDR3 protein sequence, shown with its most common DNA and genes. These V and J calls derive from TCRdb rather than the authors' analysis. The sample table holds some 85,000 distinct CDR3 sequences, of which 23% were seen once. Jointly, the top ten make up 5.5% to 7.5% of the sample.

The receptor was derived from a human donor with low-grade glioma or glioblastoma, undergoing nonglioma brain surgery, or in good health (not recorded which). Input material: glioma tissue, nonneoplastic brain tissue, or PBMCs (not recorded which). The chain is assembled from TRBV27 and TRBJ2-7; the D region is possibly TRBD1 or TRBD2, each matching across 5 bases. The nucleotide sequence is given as TGTGCCAACAGTCCATACACGGGACGGACCCTATTCTCCGAGCAGTACTTC. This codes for CANSPYTGRTLFSEQYF.